These 2 T cell receptor beta chains were sequenced from one sample in a study of blood T cell repertoires in COVID-19. Profiled with immunoSEQ multiplex PCR; TCRdb holds only in-frame clones, not every one. The table shows 250,000 to 350,000 clones, with over 75% occurring only once. The sequenced sample consisted of PBMCs or T cells enriched from blood (not recorded which). The receptors were gathered from a woman aged 30 to 39 who had recovered from COVID-19.

This chain links TRBV19 with TRBJ2-3; 11 bases line up with TRBD2. Germline values: CDR1 LNHDA, CDR2 SQIVND (reference sequence). J was trimmed by 5 bases and V by 5 bases; bases with no gene match: 9. The CDR3 contains 16 residues. CDR3 in amino acids: CASSPLAGGPRDTQYF. The DNA of the CDR3 is TGTGCCAGTAGTCCCTTAGCGGGGGGGCCCAGAGATACGCAGTATTTT.

The sample holds one count of this clone. The chain links TRBV28 to TRBJ2-7; 7 positions match TRBD1. Germline-derived CDR1 and CDR2 are MDHEN and SYDVKM. The V and J ends lost 1 base and 0 bases, in that order; junction bases with no gene match: 3. The CDR3 contains 15 residues. CDR3: CASSLSTGSSYEQYF. The CDR3 region has the DNA TGTGCCAGCAGTTTATCGACAGGGAGCTCCTACGAGCAGTACTTC.